This TCR beta chain originates from a study of tumor-infiltrating lymphocytes in primary liver carcinoma. Study-wide context: Staging of the tumors gave T1-T3 N0M0, with widths of roughly 4.2 to 11 cm. Sequencing of the samples generated roughly 3.65 to 7.13 million productive TCRbeta reads, with similar yields across tissue types.

The template, about 500 ng total RNA, yielded TCR beta cDNA made with a constant-region primer. Amplification in three nested multiplex PCR rounds with slightly modified ARM-PCR gave rise to TCR beta libraries. A C-beta reverse primer and TRBV1-TRBV30 forward primers served in each of the first two PCR rounds, at about 10 cycles apiece. One entry per CDR3 protein results from TCRdb running MiXCR on the multiplex PCR reads. The sample holds hundreds of thousands of distinct CDR3 sequences, 50% to 60% seen once. Blood RNA originated from unsorted whole blood, with germline DNA additionally extracted. Roughly 4 milliliters of peripheral blood were collected before surgery. With respect to this clonotype: Its matching antigen is unknown. The junction shows a germline mismatch at one end, possibly a read error.

Study-wide findings and caveats: Tumors significantly exceeded blood in top-250-clone fraction (p = 0.039).

The CDR3 is made up of 13 amino acids. Per the germline V gene, CDR1 is LGHNA and CDR2 is YSLEER. This chain uses TRBV4-3 with TRBJ2-7; TRBD2 matches 7 bases. The sequenced sample was peripheral blood. This TCR came from a woman between 25 and 40 years old with primary liver carcinoma and hepatitis B virus infection. Here the CDR3 DNA reads TGTGCCAGCAGTCCGACTAGCACCTACGAGCAGCACTTC. This sequence encodes CASSPTSTYEQHF.